A selection of T cell receptor beta chains follows, all from one sample in a study of shared clonotypes between healthy human individuals. Clones were read by immunoSEQ multiplex PCR, and TCRdb kept only the in-frame ones, dropping some. The data hold fewer than 850,000 clones, with about 90% observed a single time. Specimen: memory CD8+ T cells from PBMCs. These receptors came from a man between 18 and 29 years old in good health. Some clones in this sample may be carry-over from other donors' samples. Each CDR3 is given with its conserved first and last residue. A D gene is named only where the DNA matches it firmly. Rows may omit the clone size; those that give it use once, few, many or a size class.

clone_size	v_call	j_call	d_call	cdr3_nt	cdr3_aa
NA	TRBV19	TRBJ2-7	TRBD2	TGTGCCAGTAGCTGGACTAGCGGGAGAGCCTACGAGCAGTACTTC	CASSWTSGRAYEQYF
NA	TRBV6-4	TRBJ2-7	TRBD2	TGTGCCAGCACCCTCCCCCGGGAGGGAACCTACGAGCAGTACTTC	CASTLPREGTYEQYF
NA	TRBV27	TRBJ2-5	NA	TGTGCCAGCAGTTTATTTATAGGGGGGCGGGAGACCCAGTACTTC	CASSLFIGGRETQYF
NA	TRBV13	TRBJ2-1	NA	TGTGCCAGCAGCCCTCAGGGCCTCTACAATGAGCAGTTCTTC	CASSPQGLYNEQFF
NA	TRBV28	TRBJ1-2	NA	TGTGCCATCCGGGACACTGGCTACACCTTC	CAIRDTGYTF
NA	TRBV28	TRBJ1-5	TRBD1	TGTGCCAGCAGTTCACGGGACAGGTTCCCTGGGCAGCCCCAGCATTTT	CASSSRDRFPGQPQHF
once	TRBV6-5	TRBJ1-2	NA	TGTGCCAGAAGGTACAGGGAAAACTATGGCTACACCTTC	CARRYRENYGYTF
NA	TRBV4-1	TRBJ2-2	NA	TGCGCCAGCAGCCAAGTCCAGGGGGGCATCACCGGGGAGCTGTTTTTT	CASSQVQGGITGELFF
once	TRBV27	TRBJ2-2	NA	TGTGCCAGCACGCCCCTGGGTGACACCGGGGAGCTGTTTTTT	CASTPLGDTGELFF
NA	TRBV27	TRBJ2-1	NA	TGTGCCAGCAGTCCCACTGGCTACAATGAGCAGTTCTTC	CASSPTGYNEQFF
NA	TRBV10-1	TRBJ1-4	TRBD1	TGCGCCAGCAGGGCAGGGGGTAATGAAAAACTGTTTTTT	CASRAGGNEKLFF
NA	TRBV7-6	TRBJ1-1	NA	TGTGCCAGCAGCTTAGGCGGGGCCACTGAAGCTTTCTTT	CASSLGGATEAFF
NA	TRBV5-5	TRBJ2-7	NA	TGTGCCAGCAGCTTGGGCAGGGTCGAGCAGTACTTC	CASSLGRVEQYF
NA	TRBV4-1	TRBJ2-1	TRBD1	TGCGCCAGCAGCCGGGAACAGGGGGGAAATGAGCAGTTCTTC	CASSREQGGNEQFF
NA	TRBV6-4	TRBJ2-3	NA	TGTGCCAGCAGTGACGGCGTGCGTGAAGCAGATACGCAGTATTTT	CASSDGVREADTQYF
many	TRBV21-1	TRBJ2-7	NA	TGTGCCAGCAGCCCCGAGGTCGGGACAGGGGGGTACGAGCAGTACTTC	CASSPEVGTGGYEQYF
NA	TRBV7-9	TRBJ2-7	NA	TGTGCCAGCAGCTCGACAGTCTACGAGCAGTACTTC	CASSSTVYEQYF
NA	TRBV27	TRBJ2-7	NA	TGTGCCAGCAGTTTTTCGGGGAATTCCTACGAGCAGTACTTC	CASSFSGNSYEQYF
once	TRBV5-5	TRBJ1-2	NA	TGTGCCAGCAACGGAACCCCTTGGGCCTATGGCTACACCTTC	CASNGTPWAYGYTF
once	TRBV7-9	TRBJ2-7	TRBD2	TGTGCCAGCAGCTTTAGCGGGAAAGGGAACGAGCAGTACTTC	CASSFSGKGNEQYF
NA	TRBV5-4	TRBJ2-1	TRBD2	TGTGCCAGCAGCTTTTTAGCGGGCTCCTACAATGAGCAGTTCTTC	CASSFLAGSYNEQFF
NA	TRBV6-1	TRBJ1-5	NA	TGTGCCAGCAGTGTACTGACCCCAACGAGTCAGCCCCAGCATTTT	CASSVLTPTSQPQHF
NA	TRBV25-1	TRBJ1-4	NA	TGTGCCAGCGCTCTGATGGGGGGAAAACTGTTTTTT	CASALMGGKLFF
NA	TRBV7-2	TRBJ2-7	NA	TGTGCCAGCAGCTCCCGGGACTTATTCTACGAGCAGTACTTC	CASSSRDLFYEQYF
NA	TRBV28	TRBJ1-5	NA	TGTGCCAGCAGTTCCCTACGACAGCCCGATCAGCCCCAGCATTTT	CASSSLRQPDQPQHF
NA	TRBV19	TRBJ1-1	TRBD1	TGTGCCAGTAGTATAAGACGGGACAGGAGCGCTGAAGCTTTCTTT	CASSIRRDRSAEAFF
NA	TRBV7-9	TRBJ1-5	NA	TGTGCCAGCAGCCCGTCGGACGGAAGTCAGCCCCAGCATTTT	CASSPSDGSQPQHF
NA	TRBV27	TRBJ2-1	TRBD2	TGTGCCAGCAGTTTAACTAGCGGGAGAGGTGAGCAGTTCTTC	CASSLTSGRGEQFF
NA	TRBV15	TRBJ1-2	NA	TGTGCCACCAGCAGAGATCGCGGGAAACTCCCAGAGGGCTACACCTTC	CATSRDRGKLPEGYTF
NA	TRBV11-2	TRBJ2-2	TRBD2	TGTGCCAGCAGCTTAGTCTGGGGACTAAAAGGGGAGCTGTTTTTT	CASSLVWGLKGELFF
NA	TRBV19	TRBJ1-5	NA	TGTGCCAGTAGTATCCTCGGACAGTCAATCAATCAGCCCCAGCATTTT	CASSILGQSINQPQHF
once	TRBV7-3	TRBJ2-7	NA	TGTGCCAGCAGCCCCGCTGGCTCCTACGAGCAGTACTTC	CASSPAGSYEQYF
NA	TRBV28	TRBJ2-7	TRBD1	TGTGCCAGCAGTCCGTCGGGATGGACAGGGGCCTACGAGCAGTACTTC	CASSPSGWTGAYEQYF
NA	TRBV28	TRBJ2-1	NA	TGTGCCAGCGGAGCAGGGGAAAGCAATGAGCAGTTCTTC	CASGAGESNEQFF
NA	TRBV29-1	TRBJ2-7	NA	TGCAGCGTTGGAGTCGGTGCAGGGAACGTCTACGAGCAGTACTTC	CSVGVGAGNVYEQYF
NA	TRBV9	TRBJ2-3	NA	TGTGCCAGCAGCACGCGGGACCCCGCCGATACGCAGTATTTT	CASSTRDPADTQYF
NA	TRBV7-9	TRBJ2-2	TRBD1	TGTGCCAGCAGCTCCGGGACAGGTCTCGGGGAGCTGTTTTTT	CASSSGTGLGELFF
once	TRBV28	TRBJ1-2	NA	TGTGCCAGCAGTTTCGGGGGGTTGAACTATGGCTACACCTTC	CASSFGGLNYGYTF
NA	TRBV27	TRBJ2-2	NA	TGTGCCAGCAGTTTATCAACGACCGGGGAGCTGTTTTTT	CASSLSTTGELFF
NA	TRBV5-1	TRBJ2-7	NA	TGCGCCAGCAGCCTCCGGGTGGGCTACGAGCAGTACTTC	CASSLRVGYEQYF
once	TRBV2	TRBJ2-7	NA	TGTGCCAGCAGTGAAAAACCTGGGTCCTACGAGCAGTACTTC	CASSEKPGSYEQYF
NA	TRBV27	TRBJ2-7	NA	TGTGCCAGCAGTTTATTGGCAGGGAGAGAATCCGAGCAGTACTTC	CASSLLAGRESEQYF
many	TRBV5-6	TRBJ2-2	TRBD2	TGTGCCAGCAGCTTGGGGGCTAGCGGGTGGACCGGGGAGCTGTTTTTT	CASSLGASGWTGELFF
NA	TRBV29-1	TRBJ1-2	NA	TGCAGCGTTGTTGGCCAGGGGATCGACTATGGCTACACCTTC	CSVVGQGIDYGYTF
NA	TRBV6-6	TRBJ1-1	TRBD1	TGTGCCAGCAGTTACAGACAGGGGATCGACACTGAAGCTTTCTTT	CASSYRQGIDTEAFF
once	TRBV7-8	TRBJ2-1	NA	TGTGCCAGCAGCGCCCGTGACCGAGAGAGCTCCTACAATGAGCAGTTCTTC	CASSARDRESSYNEQFF
once	TRBV7-8	TRBJ1-5	NA	TGTGCCAGCACCACCGTTCTCCGGGACGGTCCCTCCGGCGGCAATCAGCCCCAGCATTTT	CASTTVLRDGPSGGNQPQHF
NA	TRBV7-9	TRBJ2-6	NA	TGTGCCAGCAGCTTTGCGGCCGGGGCCAACGTCCTGACTTTC	CASSFAAGANVLTF
NA	TRBV5-5	TRBJ1-1	NA	TGTGCCAGCAGCTTCGGCGGTACCACTGAAGCTTTCTTT	CASSFGGTTEAFF
NA	TRBV11-2	TRBJ2-1	TRBD2	TGTGCCAGCAGCTTAGGTTCCCGATCTAGCGGCAAGTACAATGAGCAGTTCTTC	CASSLGSRSSGKYNEQFF
NA	TRBV5-1	TRBJ2-7	NA	TGCGCCAGCAGCCCAAGGGACATCTACGAGCAGTACTTC	CASSPRDIYEQYF
NA	TRBV27	TRBJ2-5	NA	TGTGCCAGCAGTTTATCGTTTAGCGGAGTGGGAGAGACCCAGTACTTC	CASSLSFSGVGETQYF
NA	TRBV7-4	TRBJ2-1	NA	TGTGCCAGCAGCTCCCCGGAGCTCGGGGGCGAAAACAATGAGCAGTTCTTC	CASSSPELGGENNEQFF
once	TRBV4-3	TRBJ1-2	NA	TGCGCCAGCAGCCCAACGAGGAGGGCCGCTAACTATGGCTACACCTTC	CASSPTRRAANYGYTF
NA	TRBV4-3	TRBJ2-7	NA	TGCGCCAGCAGCCAGGCTGTCGAAGCCTACGAGCAGTACTTC	CASSQAVEAYEQYF
NA	TRBV27	TRBJ1-1	NA	TGTGCCAGCAGTTTAGGGGGGGACACTGAAGCTTTCTTT	CASSLGGDTEAFF
once	TRBV7-6	TRBJ2-1	TRBD1	TGTGCCAGCAGCTTAGCACATGGGGACAGGGGATTAAGGAATGAGCAGTTCTTC	CASSLAHGDRGLRNEQFF
NA	TRBV7-8	TRBJ2-5	TRBD1	TGTGCCAGCAGGCCCGGGACAGGGGTCCAAGAGACCCAGTACTTC	CASRPGTGVQETQYF
NA	TRBV9	TRBJ2-3	NA	TGTGCCAGCGGGGGCGGAAACACAGATACGCAGTATTTT	CASGGGNTDTQYF